This T cell receptor (beta chain) derives from a study of blood T cell repertoires in COVID-19. Study details: Researchers got acute and convalescent COVID-19 samples from the United States, Italy and Spain.

Original methodology: Amplification of reference gene primers was used by the study to estimate nucleated cell counts. Profiled with immunoSEQ multiplex PCR; TCRdb holds only in-frame clones, not every one. The DNA gave D and trimming, while V, J and clone size come from that table. Among tens of thousands of clones listed, around 86% were seen once. The germline gives CDR1 MNHNS, CDR2 SASEGT. Trimming took 4 bases from V and 0 from J; bases not matched to a gene: 12. The CDR3 is 19 amino acids. The receptor comes from a man aged 65-85 years with acute or convalescent COVID-19. The sample comprised peripheral blood. The chain couples TRBV6-1 to TRBJ1-6; 7 bases align to TRBD1. The CDR3 DNA follows: TGTGCCAGCAGTGTTTTGCCGGGACAGCTTAGCTCCTATAATTCACCCCTCCACTTT. Translated, it gives CASSVLPGQLSSYNSPLHF.